Presented here are 27 T cell receptor beta chains from one specimen sequenced in a study of cytotoxic CD8 clonotypes in ibrutinib-treated CLL. Measured with immunoSEQ multiplex PCR; TCRdb has only the in-frame clones, and not every one. Of some 290,000 clones listed, about 80% are singletons. The source was PBMCs, collected before ibrutinib treatment. Receptor source: a human donor with chronic lymphocytic leukemia.

In its sample, this clone was seen a few times. CDR3: CATEVGGEGGTQYF. In DNA, the CDR3 is TGTGCCACCGAGGTGGGCGGGGAAGGTGGGACCCAGTACTTC. The chain employs TRBV11-2 and TRBJ2-5, with D possibly being TRBD2 (6 bases). V gave up 10 bases and J gave up 7 bases, with 22 bases separating them. CDR3 size: 14 residues. Germline loops: CDR1 SGHAT, CDR2 FQNNGV.

The rearrangement uses TRBV28 and TRBJ1-2; TRBD1 matches at 9 bases. Germline CDR1 and CDR2: MDHEN and SYDVKM. CDR3 length equals 15 residues. The ends lost 6 bases at V and 4 bases at J; junction bases unmatched: 9. CDR3 coding DNA: TGTGCCAGCAGCATTCCGGGACAGGGAATCTATGGCTACACCTTC. It translates to CASSIPGQGIYGYTF.

The chain carries TRBV13 and TRBJ2-1, with TRBD2 identical over 7 bases. This CDR3 spans 13 amino acids. V lost 2 bases and J lost 10; bases outside the gene matches: 5. Germline CDR1 reads PRHDT; CDR2 reads FYEKMQ (reference sequence). The CDR3 protein is CASSLSGGREQFF. The CDR3 region has the DNA TGTGCCAGCAGCTTATCGGGAGGACGAGAGCAGTTCTTC.

The V and J genes are TRBV6-1 and TRBJ2-7; 9 bases line up with TRBD2. V trimming: 4 bases; J trimming: 6 bases; junction bases outside the gene matches: 13. The germline V gene encodes CDR1 MNHNS and CDR2 SASEGT. The CDR3 runs to 16 residues. The CDR3 region has the DNA TGTGCCAGCAGTGGAATAGCGGGAGAAAAGGGTCGCGAGCAGTACTTC. Its protein product is CASSGIAGEKGREQYF.

This chain connects TRBV2 to TRBJ2-7, with unresolved D. Looked up from germline, CDR1 is SNHLY and CDR2 is FYNNEI. CDR3 length: 12 residues. Trimming stripped 2 bases from V and 5 bases from J, with 7 bases between. CDR3: CASSEYQDEQYF. DNA for the CDR3: TGTGCCAGCAGTGAATACCAGGACGAGCAGTACTTC. Filled out from reference TRBV2 and TRBJ2-7, the complete variable domain reads EPEVTQTPSHQVTQMGQEVILRCVPISNHLYFYWYRQILGQKVEFLVSFYNNEISEKSEIFDDQFSVERPDGSNFTLKIRSTKLEDSAMYFCASSEYQDEQYFGPGTRLTVT.

This clone came up once. The chain recombines TRBV5-1 with TRBJ1-2, with D perhaps matching TRBD1 (5 bases). V lost 2 bases and J 2 bases, leaving 13 bases between the germline ends. The CDR3 totals 15 residues. The germline V gene encodes CDR1 SGHRS and CDR2 YFSETQ. DNA for the CDR3: TGCGCCAGCAGCTTTACAGGAAAATCAAACTATGGCTACACCTTC. It is translated as CASSFTGKSNYGYTF.

This clone was observed a few times. V is TRBV9 and J is TRBJ2-7; D might be TRBD1 (5 bases). V lost 0 bases to trimming and J lost 2 bases, with 12 bases between them. Germline V gives CDR1 SGDLS, CDR2 YYNGEE. The CDR3 has 15 residues. CDR3 coding DNA: TGTGCCAGCAGCGTAGACTTCGGACAAGCCTACGAGCAGTACTTC. Protein: CASSVDFGQAYEQYF.

The chain links TRBV30 to TRBJ1-6; TRBD1 matches 8 bases. With 0 bases clipped from V and 4 bases from J, the junction kept 8 bases outside the gene matches. CDR3 length: 17 residues. CDR1 is GTSNPN, CDR2 SVGIG, per germline (reference sequence). CDR3 in amino acids: CAWSVDRTGSYNSPLHF. Here the CDR3 DNA reads TGTGCCTGGAGTGTTGACCGGACAGGGAGTTATAATTCACCCCTCCACTTT.

This clone was seen a handful of times. V is TRBV5-4 and J is TRBJ1-2; a weak D match, TRBD1 (6 bases). CDR1 and CDR2 from the germline V gene are SGHNT and YYREEE (reference sequence). CDR3 size: 15 residues. Trimming shortened V by 0 bases and J by 8 bases, and 17 bases separated the two germline ends. CDR3 nucleotide sequence: TGTGCCAGCAGCTTGGATCCGGGGGCCCCAGGGGGCTACACCTTC. This translates into CASSLDPGAPGGYTF. Based on the CDR3 plus reference TRBV5-4 and TRBJ1-2, the full variable domain is ETGVTQSPTHLIKTRGQQVTLRCSSQSGHNTVSWYQQALGQGPQFIFQYYREEENGRGNFPPRFSGLQFPNYSSELNVNALELDDSALYLCASSLDPGAPGGYTFGSGTRLTVV.

This chain links TRBV18 with TRBJ1-5; 7 bases are a match to TRBD1. With 2 bases clipped from V and 6 bases from J, the junction kept 10 bases outside the gene matches. CDR1 is KGHSH and CDR2 is LQKENI in the germline V gene. This CDR3 spans 16 amino acids. The DNA for the CDR3 is TGTGCCAGCTCACCATCGACAGGGAGAGATGTTCAGCCCCAGCATTTT. This gives the protein CASSPSTGRDVQPQHF.

This clone was picked up one time. The chain carries TRBV30 and TRBJ1-3; weak D call: TRBD1 (6 bases). This CDR3 has 17 residues. Per the germline V gene, CDR1 is GTSNPN and CDR2 is SVGIG (reference sequence). Trimming removed 1 base at V and 4 bases at J, with 20 bases between. CDR3 DNA sequence: TGTGCCTGGAGTGACGGACCTACAATAGGACAGGGAAACACCATATATTTT. It translates to CAWSDGPTIGQGNTIYF.

As DNA, the CDR3 is TGTGCCAGCAGCAGACAGGGCGCCGGGGAGCTGTTTTTT. Amino acid sequence: CASSRQGAGELFF. The V call is TRBV27, the J call TRBJ2-2; TRBD1 aligns across 7 bases. The CDR3 runs to 13 residues. Germline CDR1 reads MNHEY; CDR2 reads SMNVEV (reference sequence). The J segment lost 6 bases and the V segment lost 6 bases, leaving 4 bases of the junction unmatched.

This clone came up a few times. The V call is TRBV25-1, the J call TRBJ2-1; TRBD1 might be the D (7 bases). Per the germline V gene, CDR1 is MGHDK and CDR2 is SYGVNS. The ends were cut back, 2 bases at V and 3 bases at J, with 17 bases in the middle. The CDR3 is made up of 17 amino acids. This CDR3 is CASSENKRQGGYNEQFF. The CDR3 DNA reads TGTGCCAGCAGTGAAAATAAACGGCAGGGGGGCTACAATGAGCAGTTCTTC.

This sequence joins TRBV7-6 and TRBJ1-1; 7 bases line up with TRBD1. J gave up 7 bases and V 5 bases, and 16 bases lay outside the gene matches. Per germline, CDR1 SGHVS and CDR2 FNYEAQ. The CDR3 is 16 residues long. The CDR3 coding sequence is TGTGCCAGCAGCGCCCACGACCAACCCCGGGACAGTGAAGCTTTCTTT. This translates into CASSAHDQPRDSEAFF. The variable domain in full, completed from reference TRBV7-6 and TRBJ1-1, reads GAGVSQSPRYKVTKRGQDVALRCDPISGHVSLYWYRQALGQGPEFLTYFNYEAQQDKSGLPNDRFSAERPEGSISTLTIQRTEQRDSAMYRCASSAHDQPRDSEAFFGQGTRLTVV.

The V and J genes are TRBV10-1 and TRBJ2-1; 9 bases line up with TRBD2. The CDR3 is 13 residues long. Germline V gene sequence: CDR1 WNHNN, CDR2 SYGVQD (reference sequence). J was trimmed by 7 bases and V by 6 bases; bases with no gene match: 4. In DNA form, the CDR3 reads TGCGCCAGCAGACCCAGCGGGAGGAATGAGCAGTTCTTC. This sequence encodes CASRPSGRNEQFF.

This chain uses TRBV14 with TRBJ1-1; D possibly corresponds to TRBD1 (5 bases). The V end lost 3 bases, the J end lost 3 bases, and 14 bases lay between the germline ends. The CDR3 loop spans 15 amino acids. Germline-derived CDR1 and CDR2 are SGHDN and FVKESK. In nucleotides, the CDR3 is TGTGCCAGCAGCCATAGGGGTACAGTGGACACTGAAGCTTTCTTT. This translates into CASSHRGTVDTEAFF.

This sequence joins TRBV2 and TRBJ1-4; 8 bases agree with TRBD1. V trimming: 8 bases; J trimming: 8 bases; junction bases outside the gene matches: 10. The CDR3 is made up of 14 amino acids. CDR1 and CDR2 from the germline V gene are SNHLY and FYNNEI. The CDR3 protein is CASDQTGETEKLFF. The CDR3 bases are TGTGCCAGCGACCAGACAGGGGAGACGGAAAAACTGTTTTTT.

The V and J genes are TRBV20-1 and TRBJ1-5; D is unclear. The CDR3 runs to 10 residues. Trimming cost V 4 bases and J 9 bases, with 7 bases left between them. Germline assignment: CDR1 DFQATT and CDR2 SNEGSKA (reference sequence). CDR3: CSAISTPQHF. As DNA, the CDR3 is TGCAGTGCTATTTCGACGCCCCAGCATTTT.

The gene calls are TRBV2 and TRBJ2-1, with a weak D call TRBD1 (6 bases). With 1 base removed from V and 3 bases from J, the gap between germline ends came to 19 bases. Per the germline V gene, CDR1 is SNHLY and CDR2 is FYNNEI. This CDR3 is 18 amino acids long. CDR3 sequence: CASSEGFGRQVDYNEQFF. The CDR3 DNA reads as TGTGCCAGCAGTGAAGGGTTCGGCCGACAGGTCGACTACAATGAGCAGTTCTTC.

This clone showed up just a few times. The chain uses TRBV5-1 and TRBJ1-1, with 11 bases lining up with TRBD1. The junction had 6 bases not matched to a gene; V was cut back by 4 bases and J by 4 bases. The germline V gene encodes CDR1 SGHRS and CDR2 YFSETQ. The CDR3 is 15 amino acids. The CDR3 sequence: CASSPRTGGGTEAFF. CDR3 bases: TGCGCCAGCAGCCCCAGGACAGGGGGCGGCACTGAAGCTTTCTTT.

This chain connects TRBV7-6 to TRBJ2-1; 9 bases fit TRBD2. The CDR3 is 16 amino acids. J was trimmed by 9 bases and V by 0 bases; bases with no gene match: 9. Germline V lookup: CDR1 SGHVS, CDR2 FNYEAQ. The CDR3 DNA reads TGTGCCAGCAGCTTAGCGCTGGCTAGCGGGGCGCGTGAGCAGTTCTTC. It specifies CASSLALASGAREQFF.

In nucleotides, the CDR3 is TGTGCCAGCAGTGAGACTAGCGGACCAGGGATAGATACGCAGTATTTT. Amino acids: CASSETSGPGIDTQYF. The rearrangement joins TRBV28 to TRBJ2-3; 9 nucleotides match TRBD2. Germline lookup yields CDR1 MDHEN and CDR2 SYDVKM. Trimming took 5 bases from V and 5 from J; bases not matched to a gene: 11. The CDR3 sequence is 16 residues long.

The CDR3 coding sequence is TGTGCCAGCAGCGTTACAGGGGCGACCTCCTACGAGCAGTACTTC. Translation gives CASSVTGATSYEQYF. The chain combines TRBV6-7 with TRBJ2-7, with TRBD1 matching 7 bases. TRBV6-7 is an ORF; its function is uncertain. The V gene end was trimmed by 6 bases and the J gene end by 0 bases; junction bases not matched to a gene: 8. The CDR3 contains 15 residues.

CDR3 coding DNA: TGTGCCTGGAGTATAGGGGCCCGGTACGAGCAGTACTTC. It translates to CAWSIGARYEQYF. The chain links TRBV30 to TRBJ2-7, with D possibly TRBD1 on 5 matching bases. V gave up 2 bases and J gave up 4 bases, with 12 bases separating them. There are 13 residues in the CDR3. The germline CDR1 and CDR2 sequences are GTSNPN and SVGIG (reference sequence).

J is TRBJ1-5 and V is TRBV30; D is uncertain. The CDR3 consists of 13 residues. Germline V gene data show CDR1 as GTSNPN and CDR2 as SVGIG (reference sequence). Trimming removed 5 bases at V and 5 bases at J, with 13 bases between. CDR3 bases: TGTGCCTGGGAGTACGGGCGCGATCAGCCCCAGCATTTT. It is translated as CAWEYGRDQPQHF.

This clone was seen a few times. This specimen includes other DNA sequences encoding the same CDR3. The chain combines TRBV5-1 with TRBJ2-7; no definite D call. Germline assignment: CDR1 SGHRS and CDR2 YFSETQ. CDR3 length equals 12 residues. Trimming pared 0 bases from V and 4 bases from J, leaving 5 bases between. The CDR3 is CASSLGTYEQYF. CDR3 DNA sequence: TGCGCCAGCAGCTTGGGAACTTACGAGCAGTACTTC. Full variable domain (rest looked up from reference TRBV5-1 and TRBJ2-7): KAGVTQTPRYLIKTRGQQVTLSCSPISGHRSVSWYQQTPGQGLQFLFEYFSETQRNKGNFPGRFSGRQFSNSRSEMNVSTLELGDSALYLCASSLGTYEQYFGPGTRLTVT.

The chain has TRBV5-4 and TRBJ2-5, with 7 bases aligning to TRBD2. Trimming removed 0 bases from V and 5 bases from J; junction bases left unmatched: 4. Per the germline V gene, CDR1 is SGHNT and CDR2 is YYREEE (reference sequence). The CDR3 totals 14 residues. Here the CDR3 reads CASSLGLAVETQYF. In nucleotides, the CDR3 is TGTGCCAGCAGCTTGGGACTAGCCGTCGAGACCCAGTACTTC.